The 9 T cell receptor beta chains presented below share a single source sample, sequenced in a study of PD-1 blockade in classical Hodgkin lymphoma. Libraries were prepared by immunoSEQ multiplex PCR; TCRdb keeps only in-frame clonotypes and omits some of them. The top ten hold approximately 8.4% of the sample, which has tens of thousands of clones, nearly 90% seen once. Time point denoted: cycle 4 day 1 (C4D1), after more than five weeks of nivolumab. Autologous stem cell transplantation was followed by relapse in every patient, and brentuximab vedotin exposure varied. This specimen consisted of peripheral blood mononuclear cells (PBMCs), obtained before the fourth cycle of nivolumab. The receptors originated from a human donor with classical Hodgkin lymphoma.

This sequence joins TRBV7-8 and TRBJ1-2; 7 bases are shared with TRBD1. Germline assignment: CDR1 SGHVS and CDR2 FQNEAQ. Losses at the gene ends were 5 bases for V and 4 bases for J; bases not matched to a gene: 4. The CDR3 covers 13 residues. The CDR3 sequence is CASSEGTVYGYTF. The CDR3 DNA is TGTGCCAGCAGCGAAGGGACAGTCTATGGCTACACCTTC. Full variable domain (remainder filled in from reference TRBV7-8 and TRBJ1-2): GAGVSQSPRYKVAKRGQDVALRCDPISGHVSLFWYQQALGQGPEFLTYFQNEAQLDKSGLPSDRFFAERPEGSVSTLKIQRTQQEDSAVYLCASSEGTVYGYTFGSGTRLTVV.

The J gene is TRBJ2-7, the V gene TRBV28, with no clear D. Germline V gives CDR1 MDHEN, CDR2 SYDVKM. There are 14 residues in the CDR3. Trimming took off 3 bases at V and 4 bases at J, with 13 bases between the two ends. This CDR3 reads CASSFRRVEYEQYF. DNA of the CDR3: TGTGCCAGCAGTTTTAGAAGGGTAGAATACGAGCAGTACTTC.

This clone is judged medium-sized (0.01 to 0.1%). J is TRBJ2-3 and V is TRBV4-1, with TRBD2 identical over 10 bases. This CDR3 is 14 amino acids long. Per germline, CDR1 MGHRA and CDR2 YSYEKL. J lost 4 bases, V lost 5 bases, and 3 bases had no gene match. This chain's CDR3 is CASSTSGESDTQYF. CDR3 nucleotides: TGCGCCAGCAGCACTAGCGGGGAATCAGATACGCAGTATTTT.

This rearrangement joins TRBV11-2 to TRBJ2-5, with 10 positions matching TRBD2. Trimming at V came to 6 bases and at J to 0 bases, leaving 4 bases not matched to a gene. This CDR3 contains 15 residues. CDR1 and CDR2 (germline): SGHAT, FQNNGV. The CDR3, as DNA: TGTGCCAGCAGTCGTAGCGGGGGGTACCAAGAGACCCAGTACTTC. Amino acid sequence: CASSRSGGYQETQYF.

The chain recombines TRBV7-8 with TRBJ2-5; D not resolved. The ends were cut back, 2 bases at V and 2 bases at J, with 9 bases in the middle. The CDR3 is 14 amino acids. Germline V lookup: CDR1 SGHVS, CDR2 FQNEAQ. CDR3 in DNA: TGTGCCAGCAGCTTATTTCTGATACAAGAGACCCAGTACTTC. Amino acid sequence: CASSLFLIQETQYF.

This clone was counted a single time. V usage is TRBV7-7 and J usage is TRBJ2-2; a possible D gene is TRBD1 (5 bases). The germline V gene encodes CDR1 SSHAT and CDR2 FNYEAQ (reference sequence). V lost 3 bases and J lost 8, with 10 bases in between. The CDR3 contains 13 residues. In DNA form, the CDR3 reads TGTGCCAGCAGCTTCGGCAACAGGGGGGAGCTGTTTTTT. Amino acids: CASSFGNRGELFF.

The rearrangement joins TRBV21-1 to TRBJ2-7. TRBV21-1 is a documented pseudogene. CDR3 length: 13 amino acids. The CDR3 DNA reads as TGTGCCAGCACAGGGACGGGTGCCTACGAGCAGTACTTC. Protein sequence: CASTGTGAYEQYF.

V gene TRBV9 combines with J gene TRBJ2-5; 7 nucleotides align to TRBD2. The CDR3 totals 15 residues. Germline V lookup: CDR1 SGDLS, CDR2 YYNGEE. J lost 3 bases, V lost 4 bases, and 9 bases had no gene match. The CDR3 here is CASSLTGRSKETQYF. Here the CDR3 DNA reads TGTGCCAGCAGCCTTACCGGGAGGTCCAAAGAGACCCAGTACTTC.

This chain connects TRBV6-1 to TRBJ2-5; TRBD1 matches at 9 bases. This CDR3 region has 14 residues. Germline CDR1 and CDR2: MNHNS and SASEGT. After removal of 7 bases from V and 5 bases from J, the junction contained 8 bases not matched to a gene. In nucleotides, the CDR3 is TGTGCCAGCATACAGACAGGGGGTCGGGAGACCCAGTACTTC. This gives the protein CASIQTGGRETQYF.